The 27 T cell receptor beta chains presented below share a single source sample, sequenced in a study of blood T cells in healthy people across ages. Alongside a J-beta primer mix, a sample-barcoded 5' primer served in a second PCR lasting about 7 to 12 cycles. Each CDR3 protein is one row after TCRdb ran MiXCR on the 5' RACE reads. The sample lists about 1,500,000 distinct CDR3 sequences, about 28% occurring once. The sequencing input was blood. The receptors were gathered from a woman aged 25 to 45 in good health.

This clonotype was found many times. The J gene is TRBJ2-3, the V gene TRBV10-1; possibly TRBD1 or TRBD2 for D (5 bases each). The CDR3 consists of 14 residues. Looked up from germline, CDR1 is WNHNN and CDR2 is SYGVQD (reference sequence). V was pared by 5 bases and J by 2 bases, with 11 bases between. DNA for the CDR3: TGCGCCAGCAGTAAGGGGACGGACACAGATACGCAGTATTTT. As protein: CASSKGTDTDTQYF.

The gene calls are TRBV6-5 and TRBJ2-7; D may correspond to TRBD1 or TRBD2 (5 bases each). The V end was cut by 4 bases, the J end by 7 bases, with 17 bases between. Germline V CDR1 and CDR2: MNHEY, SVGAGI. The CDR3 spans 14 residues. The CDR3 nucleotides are TGTGCCAGCAGTTCCACCGGGGCCTACAATGAGCAGTACTTC. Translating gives CASSSTGAYNEQYF.

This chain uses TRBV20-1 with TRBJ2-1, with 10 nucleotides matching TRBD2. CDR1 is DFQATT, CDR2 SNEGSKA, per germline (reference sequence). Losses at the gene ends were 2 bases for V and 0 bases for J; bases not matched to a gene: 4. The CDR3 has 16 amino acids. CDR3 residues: CSARLAGVSSYNEQFF. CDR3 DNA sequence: TGCAGTGCTAGACTAGCGGGGGTCAGCTCCTACAATGAGCAGTTCTTC.

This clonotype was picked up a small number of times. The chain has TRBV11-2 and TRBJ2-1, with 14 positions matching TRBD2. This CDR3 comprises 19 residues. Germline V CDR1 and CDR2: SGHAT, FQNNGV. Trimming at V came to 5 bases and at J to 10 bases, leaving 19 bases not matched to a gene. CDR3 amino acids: CASSRPTVSVGLAGVEQFF. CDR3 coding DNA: TGTGCCAGCAGCCGACCAACGGTATCCGTGGGACTAGCGGGAGTAGAGCAGTTCTTC. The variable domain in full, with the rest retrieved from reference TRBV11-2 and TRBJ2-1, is EAGVAQSPRYKIIEKRQSVAFWCNPISGHATLYWYQQILGQGPKLLIQFQNNGVVDDSQLPKDRFSAERLKGVDSTLKIQPAKLEDSAVYLCASSRPTVSVGLAGVEQFFGPGTRLTVL.

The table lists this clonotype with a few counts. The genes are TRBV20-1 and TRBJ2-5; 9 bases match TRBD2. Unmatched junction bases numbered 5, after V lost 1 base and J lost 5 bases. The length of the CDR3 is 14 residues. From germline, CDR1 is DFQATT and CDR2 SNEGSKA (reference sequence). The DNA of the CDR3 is TGCAGTGCTAGAGTGAGCGGGGGGTGGGAGACCCAGTACTTC. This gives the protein CSARVSGGWETQYF.

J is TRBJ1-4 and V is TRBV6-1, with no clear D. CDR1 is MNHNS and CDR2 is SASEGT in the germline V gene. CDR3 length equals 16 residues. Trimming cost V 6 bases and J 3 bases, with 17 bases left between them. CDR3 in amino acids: CASRKMIGDSNEKLFF. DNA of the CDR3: TGTGCCAGCAGGAAGATGATTGGGGATTCTAATGAAAAACTGTTTTTT.

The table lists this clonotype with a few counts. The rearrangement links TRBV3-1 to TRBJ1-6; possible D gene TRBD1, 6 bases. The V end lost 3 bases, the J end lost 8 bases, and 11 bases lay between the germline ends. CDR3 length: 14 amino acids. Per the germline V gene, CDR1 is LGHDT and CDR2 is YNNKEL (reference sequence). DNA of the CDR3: TGTGCCAGCAGCCAGGCGGACAGCTATTCACCCCTCCACTTT. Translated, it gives CASSQADSYSPLHF.

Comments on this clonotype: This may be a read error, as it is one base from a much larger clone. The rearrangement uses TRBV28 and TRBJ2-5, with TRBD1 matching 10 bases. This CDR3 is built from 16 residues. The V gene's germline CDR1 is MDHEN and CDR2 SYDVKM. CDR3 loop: CASSGYGTGEQETKYF. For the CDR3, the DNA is TGTGCCAGCAGTGGGTATGGGACAGGGGAACAAGAGACCAAGTACTTC.

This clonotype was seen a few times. CDR3 bases: TGTGCCAGCAGTCGCCAACAGGCATACAATGAGCAGTTCTTC. Translating gives CASSRQQAYNEQFF. The J gene is TRBJ2-1, the V gene TRBV7-2; TRBD1 might be the D (5 bases). Germline CDR1 reads SGHTA; CDR2 reads FQGNSA. The CDR3 runs 14 residues. V shed 6 bases and J shed 4 bases, with 13 bases lying between them.

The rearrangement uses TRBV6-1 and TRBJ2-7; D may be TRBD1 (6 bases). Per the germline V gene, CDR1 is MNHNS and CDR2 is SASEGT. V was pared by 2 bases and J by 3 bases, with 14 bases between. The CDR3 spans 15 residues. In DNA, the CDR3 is TGTGCCAGCAGTGAACTTCCGGGACAAAACTACGAGCAGTACTTC. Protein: CASSELPGQNYEQYF.

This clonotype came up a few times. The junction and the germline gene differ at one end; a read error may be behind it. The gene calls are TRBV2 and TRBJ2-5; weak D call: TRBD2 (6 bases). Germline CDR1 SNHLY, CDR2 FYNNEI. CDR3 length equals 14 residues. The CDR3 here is CASSEADYQEAQYF. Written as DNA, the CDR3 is TGTGCCAGCAGTGAAGCGGACTACCAAGAGGCCCAGTACTTC.

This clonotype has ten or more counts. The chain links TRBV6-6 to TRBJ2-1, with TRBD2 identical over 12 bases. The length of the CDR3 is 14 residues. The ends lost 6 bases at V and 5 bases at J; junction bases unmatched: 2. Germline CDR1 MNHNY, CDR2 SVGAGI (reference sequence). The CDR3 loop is CASRLAGGHNEQFF. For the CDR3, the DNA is TGTGCCAGCAGACTAGCGGGGGGCCACAATGAGCAGTTCTTC.

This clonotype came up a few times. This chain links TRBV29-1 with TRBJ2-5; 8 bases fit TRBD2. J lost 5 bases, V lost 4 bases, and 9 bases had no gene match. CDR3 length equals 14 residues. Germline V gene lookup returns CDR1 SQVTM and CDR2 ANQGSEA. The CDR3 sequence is CSVGSGRGGETQYF. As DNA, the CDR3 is TGCAGCGTTGGCAGCGGGAGAGGTGGGGAGACCCAGTACTTC.

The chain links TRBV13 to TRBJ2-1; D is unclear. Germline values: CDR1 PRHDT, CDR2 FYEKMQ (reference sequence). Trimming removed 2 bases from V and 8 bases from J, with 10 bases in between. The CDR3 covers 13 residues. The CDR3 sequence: CASSLLWSDEQFF. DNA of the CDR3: TGTGCCAGCAGCTTACTGTGGAGCGATGAGCAGTTCTTC.

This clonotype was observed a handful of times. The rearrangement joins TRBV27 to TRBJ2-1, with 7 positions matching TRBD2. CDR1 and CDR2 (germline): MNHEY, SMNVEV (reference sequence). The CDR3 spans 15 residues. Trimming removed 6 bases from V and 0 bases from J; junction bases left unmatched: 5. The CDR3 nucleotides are TGTGCCAGCAGCGGGACTATAAACTCCTACAATGAGCAGTTCTTC. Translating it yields CASSGTINSYNEQFF.

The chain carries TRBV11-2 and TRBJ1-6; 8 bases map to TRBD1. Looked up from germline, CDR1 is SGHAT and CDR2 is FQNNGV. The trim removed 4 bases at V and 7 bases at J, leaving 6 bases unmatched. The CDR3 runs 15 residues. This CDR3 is CASSSWTGRNSPLHF. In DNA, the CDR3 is TGTGCCAGCAGCTCGTGGACAGGGAGGAATTCACCCCTCCACTTT.

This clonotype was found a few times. CDR3 in DNA: TGTGCCAGCAGCCCCTCGGGGACTGCCTCCTACGAGCAGTACTTC. As protein: CASSPSGTASYEQYF. The V gene is TRBV9, the J gene TRBJ2-7; D is perhaps TRBD2 (6 bases). Germline loops: CDR1 SGDLS, CDR2 YYNGEE. Trimming left V 4 bases short and J 0 bases short, with 14 bases between. The CDR3 covers 15 residues.

The CDR3 loop is CASSPNEGDLYGYTF. The CDR3 DNA reads as TGTGCCAGCTCACCGAACGAAGGGGATCTCTATGGCTACACCTTC. The chain employs TRBV18 and TRBJ1-2; D is possibly TRBD1 (5 bases). Trimming stripped 3 bases from V and 4 bases from J, with 15 bases between. Germline V gives CDR1 KGHSH, CDR2 LQKENI. This CDR3 has 15 residues.

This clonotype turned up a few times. Written as DNA, the CDR3 is TGCAGCGTTTCGTGGAGCGGGAGTGGGAACAATGAGCAGTACTTC. This codes for CSVSWSGSGNNEQYF. This chain uses TRBV29-1 with TRBJ2-5; TRBD2 aligns across 8 bases. The germline CDR1 and CDR2 sequences are SQVTM and ANQGSEA. The CDR3 length is 15 residues. Trimming cost V 5 bases and J 11 bases; bases outside gene matches: 19. Supplemented by reference TRBV29-1 and TRBJ2-5, the full variable domain reads SAVISQKPSRDICQRGTSLTIQCQVDSQVTMMFWYRQQPGQSLTLIATANQGSEATYESGFVIDKFPISRPNLTFSTLTVSNMSPEDSSIYLCSVSWSGSGNNEQYFGPGTRLLVL.

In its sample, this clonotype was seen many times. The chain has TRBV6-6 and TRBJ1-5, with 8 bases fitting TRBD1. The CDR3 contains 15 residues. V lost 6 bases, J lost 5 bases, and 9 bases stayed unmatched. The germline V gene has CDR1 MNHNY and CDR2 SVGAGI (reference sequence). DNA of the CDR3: TGTGCCAGCAGGGTGGACAGGGAACGGCATCAGCCCCAGCATTTT. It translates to CASRVDRERHQPQHF.

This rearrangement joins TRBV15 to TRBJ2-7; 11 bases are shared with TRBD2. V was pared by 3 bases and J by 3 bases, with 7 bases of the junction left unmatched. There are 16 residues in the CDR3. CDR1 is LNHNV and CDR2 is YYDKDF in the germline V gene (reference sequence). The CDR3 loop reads CATSSSLGLAGYEQYF. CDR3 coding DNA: TGTGCCACCAGCAGCAGCCTCGGACTAGCGGGCTACGAGCAGTACTTC.

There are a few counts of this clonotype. CDR3 bases: TGCGCCAGCAGCCCGCCCCTCATAGCGGGGGGGACAGATACGCAGTATTTT. Translation: CASSPPLIAGGTDTQYF. This chain links TRBV5-1 with TRBJ2-3; 11 bases are a match to TRBD2. Trimming removed 4 bases from V and 3 bases from J; junction bases left unmatched: 10. The germline V gene has CDR1 SGHRS and CDR2 YFSETQ. This CDR3 has 17 amino acids.

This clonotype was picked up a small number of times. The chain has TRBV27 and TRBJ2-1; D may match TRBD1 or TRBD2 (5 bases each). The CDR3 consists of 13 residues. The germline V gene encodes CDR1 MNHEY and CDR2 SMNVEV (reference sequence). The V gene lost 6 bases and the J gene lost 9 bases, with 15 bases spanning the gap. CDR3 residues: CASSGTVAGEQFF. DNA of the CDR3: TGTGCCAGCAGCGGGACGGTGGCGGGTGAGCAGTTCTTC.

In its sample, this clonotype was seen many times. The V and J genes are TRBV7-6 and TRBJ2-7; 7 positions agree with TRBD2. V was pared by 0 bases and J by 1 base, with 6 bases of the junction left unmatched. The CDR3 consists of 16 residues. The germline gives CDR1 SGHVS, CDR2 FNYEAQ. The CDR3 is CASSLAASGFSYEQYF. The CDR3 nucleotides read TGTGCCAGCAGCTTAGCTGCTAGCGGCTTTTCCTACGAGCAGTACTTC.

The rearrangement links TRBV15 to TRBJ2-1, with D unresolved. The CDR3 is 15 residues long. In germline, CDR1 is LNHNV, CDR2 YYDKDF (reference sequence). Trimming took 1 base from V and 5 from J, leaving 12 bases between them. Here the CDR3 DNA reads TGTGCCACCAGCAGAGGGAACGGGCTAGACAATGAGCAGTTCTTC. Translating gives CATSRGNGLDNEQFF.

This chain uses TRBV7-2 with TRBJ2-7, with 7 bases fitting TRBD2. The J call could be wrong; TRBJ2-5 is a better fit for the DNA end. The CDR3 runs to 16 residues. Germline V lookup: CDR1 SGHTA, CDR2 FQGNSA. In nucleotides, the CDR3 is TGTGCCAGCCTACTAGCTGGGGGGGAGGTAGGAGAGACCCAGTACTTC. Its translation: CASLLAGGEVGETQYF.

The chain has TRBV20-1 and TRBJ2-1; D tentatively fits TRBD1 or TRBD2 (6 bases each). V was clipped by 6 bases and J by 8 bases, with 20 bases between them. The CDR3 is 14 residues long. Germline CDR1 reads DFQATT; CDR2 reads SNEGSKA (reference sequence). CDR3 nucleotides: TGCAGTGCCCAAGCAGGGGCTAGCGATGATGAGCAGTTCTTC. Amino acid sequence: CSAQAGASDDEQFF.